This T cell receptor (beta chain) was recovered during a study of T cell responses to AZD1222 COVID-19 vaccine. Study outcomes and limitations: Vaccine-related CD4 TCRs covered spike, predominating at 160-218 and 743-854. Elevations in Spike-specific TCR breadth and depth followed administration of two AZD1222 doses.

TCRdb's copy holds only in-frame clones and misses some; the assay was immunoSEQ multiplex PCR. The sample contains about 70,000 clones, 83% of which appear only once. For this clone: The antigen remains unidentified.

This CDR3 has 14 residues. V was clipped by 6 bases and J by 5 bases, with 16 bases between them. Germline V gene lookup returns CDR1 MNHEY and CDR2 SVGEGT. Material: peripheral blood, obtained 28 days after the second AZD1222 dose. The V gene is TRBV6-2 or TRBV6-3, the J gene TRBJ2-5, with a tentative D call TRBD1 (6 bases). This TCR was recovered from an adult who received the AZD1222 COVID-19 vaccine. CDR3 in amino acids: CASSLRDMGETQYF. The CDR3 DNA follows: TGTGCCAGCAGCCTCCGGGACATGGGCGAGACCCAGTACTTC.